Judged by frequency, the clone carrying this TCR beta chain is medium-sized. TRB rearrangements were amplified by touch-down multiplex PCR with mixed TRB-A/B primers. TCRdb reprocessed the multiplex PCR reads and reports one entry per CDR3 protein, with no DNA. The sample has approximately 15,000 distinct CDR3 sequences, and its top ten clones hold 3.6%. These data originate in a study of T cell clusters in autoimmune cytopenias. TRB amplification used 200 to 250 ng of peripheral blood genomic DNA. These same data were also listed under a study on T cell repertoires in aging, cancer and after chemotherapy.

This TCR was sampled from a human donor in good health. Sequencing input: peripheral blood.

This CDR3 reads CSVDRPGGPLEQFF. V is TRBV29-1 and J is TRBJ2-1; as DNA is missing, the TRBD2 call by TCRdb cannot be tested. The CDR3 spans 14 residues. From germline, CDR1 is SQVTM and CDR2 ANQGSEA.